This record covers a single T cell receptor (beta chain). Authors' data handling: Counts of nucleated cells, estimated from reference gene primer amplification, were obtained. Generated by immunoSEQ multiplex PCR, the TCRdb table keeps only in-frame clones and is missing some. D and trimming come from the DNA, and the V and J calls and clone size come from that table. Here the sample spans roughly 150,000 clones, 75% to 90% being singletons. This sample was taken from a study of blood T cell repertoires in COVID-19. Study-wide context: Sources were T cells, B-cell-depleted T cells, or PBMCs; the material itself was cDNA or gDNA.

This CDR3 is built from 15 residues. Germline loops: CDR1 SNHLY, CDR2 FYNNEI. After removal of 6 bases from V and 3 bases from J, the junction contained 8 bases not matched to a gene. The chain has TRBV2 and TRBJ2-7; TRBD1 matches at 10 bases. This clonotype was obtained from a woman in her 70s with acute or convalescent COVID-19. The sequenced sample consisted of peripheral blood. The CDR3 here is CASREGQGSFYEQYF. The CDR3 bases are TGTGCCAGCAGGGAGGGACAGGGGTCCTTCTACGAGCAGTACTTC.